This is a list of T cell receptor beta chains from one sample in a study of patients and donors after allogeneic stem cell transplantation. TCRdb reanalysed the RT-PCR reads using MiXCR and keeps one entry per CDR3 protein. The sample contains approximately 9,000 distinct CDR3 sequences, roughly 4% of which appear only once. Sequencing was carried out using blood, either unsorted or a sorted T cell fraction (not recorded which). The receptors derive from a human donor who was either an allogeneic HSCT recipient or a stem cell or donor lymphocyte infusion donor (not recorded which). It is not recorded whose cells these are; they may come from a transplant donor. Both conserved end residues are part of each CDR3. D genes are given only for firm matches. The listing skips clone size in some rows; elsewhere it reads once, few, many or a size class.

d_call j_call v_call clone_size cdr3_aa cdr3_nt
NA TRBJ1-5 TRBV18 many CASSGGGSSQPQHF TGTGCCAGCTCAGGGGGGGGCTCTAGTCAGCCCCAGCATTTT
TRBD1 TRBJ1-3 TRBV5-1 many CASTRTGASGNTIYF TGCGCCAGCACACGGACAGGGGCCAGTGGAAACACCATATATTTT
TRBD2 TRBJ2-7 TRBV20-1 many CSATRTSGSYEQYF TGCAGTGCTACGAGGACTAGCGGGAGCTACGAGCAGTACTTC
NA TRBJ2-7 TRBV6-5 many CASSPHEGARTAGQYF TGTGCCAGCAGCCCCCACGAGGGTGCGCGGACGGCTGGGCAGTACTTC
TRBD1 TRBJ2-2 TRBV7-9 many CASSLGQGQYTGELFF TGTGCCAGCAGCTTGGGCCAGGGACAGTACACCGGGGAGCTGTTTTTT
NA TRBJ2-2 TRBV4-2 many CASSGRTTNTGELFF TGTGCCAGCAGTGGTAGGACTACGAACACCGGGGAGCTGTTTTTT
NA TRBJ2-2 TRBV25-1 many CASSESANTGELFF TGTGCCAGCAGTGAGAGTGCGAACACCGGGGAGCTGTTTTTT
TRBD2 TRBJ2-2 TRBV6-2/TRBV6-3 many CASSYPGLAANTGELFF TGTGCCAGCAGTTACCCGGGACTAGCGGCGAACACCGGGGAGCTGTTTTTT
NA TRBJ1-5 TRBV20-1 NA CSASAAGASYSNQPQHF TGCAGTGCTAGTGCCGCAGGGGCCTCGTATAGCAATCAGCCCCAGCATTTT
NA TRBJ2-1 TRBV4-3 many CASSQDRYEQFF TGCGCCAGCAGCCAAGATAGGTATGAGCAGTTCTTC
NA TRBJ1-5 TRBV3-1 many CASSQDLGNNQPQHF TGTGCCAGCAGCCAAGATCTCGGGAACAATCAGCCCCAGCATTTT
NA TRBJ1-6 TRBV4-3 many CASSLFFSTGGNSPLHF TGCGCCAGCAGCCTTTTCTTTTCGACAGGCGGAAATTCACCCCTCCACTTT
NA TRBJ1-2 TRBV6-2/TRBV6-3 large CASRPAGQARNYGYTF TGTGCCAGCAGACCTGCTGGGCAGGCCCGGAACTATGGCTACACCTTC
NA TRBJ2-1 TRBV20-1 many CSARKLENEQFF TGCAGTGCAAGAAAACTAGAAAATGAGCAGTTCTTC
TRBD2 TRBJ2-7 TRBV29-1 many CSVTRTSGRYEQYF TGCAGCGTTACCCGGACTAGCGGGAGGTACGAGCAGTACTTC
NA TRBJ2-3 TRBV3-1 many CASSQVGGTDTQYF TGTGCCAGCAGCCAAGTGGGCGGCACAGATACGCAGTATTTT
NA TRBJ2-7 TRBV20-1 many CSARAPYPYEQYF TGCAGTGCTAGAGCCCCTTACCCCTACGAGCAGTACTTC
NA TRBJ2-7 TRBV21-1 many CASTASGRHQSSYEQYF TGTGCCAGCACGGCCAGCGGGAGGCACCAAAGCTCCTACGAGCAGTACTTC
NA TRBJ2-2 TRBV27 many CASYKGNTGELFF TGTGCCAGCTATAAGGGGAACACCGGGGAGCTGTTTTTT
NA TRBJ2-3 TRBV9 medium-sized CASSVPRTVDTQYF TGTGCCAGCAGCGTCCCCAGGACTGTAGATACGCAGTATTTT
NA TRBJ2-7 TRBV29-1 medium-sized CSVADSGYEQYF TGCAGCGTCGCTGACAGCGGCTACGAGCAGTACTTC
TRBD1 TRBJ2-7 TRBV15 NA CATSRGRFTGGSSYEQYF TGTGCCACCAGCAGAGGTCGCTTTACAGGGGGCAGCTCCTACGAGCAGTACTTC
TRBD2 TRBJ2-2 TRBV24-1 medium-sized CATSDSGTITGRELFF TGTGCCACCAGTGATTCCGGGACTATCACGGGGAGGGAGCTGTTTTTT
NA TRBJ2-5 TRBV10-3 many CATSSQETQYF TGTGCCACCTCCTCCCAAGAGACCCAGTACTTC
NA TRBJ1-3 TRBV30 many CAWSVTGNTIYF TGTGCCTGGAGTGTAACCGGAAACACCATATATTTT
NA TRBJ2-7 TRBV3-1 many CASSQGVHYEQYF TGTGCCAGCAGCCAGGGGGTACACTACGAGCAGTACTTC
NA TRBJ2-3 TRBV29-1 medium-sized CSVGLLRSTDTQYF TGCAGCGTCGGACTTCTTCGGAGCACAGATACGCAGTATTTT
TRBD2 TRBJ2-5 TRBV7-9 many CASSFRLAGVSHQETQYF TGTGCCAGCAGCTTTAGGCTAGCGGGAGTATCCCACCAAGAGACCCAGTACTTC
TRBD2 TRBJ2-3 TRBV28 many CASSSPTSFSDTQYF TGTGCCAGCAGTTCCCCGACTAGCTTCTCAGATACGCAGTATTTT
TRBD1 TRBJ2-1 TRBV29-1 medium-sized CSGQTGTAYNEQFF TGCAGCGGACAGACCGGGACAGCATACAATGAGCAGTTCTTC
NA TRBJ1-4 TRBV4-3 medium-sized CASSQTGSDEKLFF TGCGCCAGCAGCCAAACAGGTTCGGATGAAAAACTGTTTTTT
NA TRBJ2-1 TRBV15 medium-sized CATSSSGSPYNEQFF TGTGCCACCAGCAGTTCCGGGAGCCCCTACAATGAGCAGTTCTTC
NA TRBJ2-7 TRBV5-5 many CASSLGGLRDGEQYF TGTGCCAGCAGCTTGGGGGGACTGCGAGACGGGGAGCAGTACTTC
NA TRBJ2-7 TRBV24-1 many CATSSGSSYEQYF TGTGCCACCAGTTCCGGGTCCTCCTACGAGCAGTACTTC
NA TRBJ2-3 TRBV5-1 many CASNPGVADTQYF TGCGCCAGCAACCCCGGGGTAGCAGATACGCAGTATTTT
TRBD2 TRBJ2-1 TRBV5-4 many CASSLALAGRGEQFF TGTGCCAGCAGCTTGGCACTAGCGGGGAGAGGTGAGCAGTTCTTC
NA TRBJ1-2 TRBV6-2/TRBV6-3 medium-sized CASEDSAVPYYGYTF TGTGCCAGCGAGGATTCGGCCGTCCCCTACTATGGCTACACCTTC
NA TRBJ2-1 TRBV14 many CASSQAVSYNEQFF TGTGCCAGCAGCCAAGCGGTCAGTTACAATGAGCAGTTCTTC
NA TRBJ2-5 TRBV20-1 many CSARVYGTFQETQYF TGCAGTGCTAGAGTGTACGGGACCTTCCAAGAGACCCAGTACTTC
NA TRBJ2-2 TRBV28 many CASRQGNTGEMFF TGTGCCAGCAGACAGGGCAACACCGGGGAGATGTTTTTT
NA TRBJ2-2 TRBV5-5 many CASSLDAGSYTGELFF TGTGCCAGCAGCTTGGATGCAGGGTCGTATACCGGGGAGCTGTTTTTT
NA TRBJ1-4 TRBV18 many CASSGGLNEKLFF TGTGCCAGCTCGGGGGGCCTGAATGAAAAACTGTTTTTT
NA TRBJ1-2 TRBV18 many CASSPNSNYGYTF TGTGCCAGCTCACCTAACAGTAACTATGGCTACACCTTC
NA TRBJ2-3 TRBV7-9 many CASSPTGGTQYF TGTGCCAGCAGCCCGACTGGGGGTACGCAGTATTTT
TRBD2 TRBJ2-1 TRBV5-1 many CASSLEGTSENNEQFF TGCGCCAGCAGCTTGGAGGGGACTAGCGAAAACAATGAGCAGTTCTTC
NA TRBJ2-7 TRBV20-1 many CSARDRLPYEQYF TGCAGTGCTAGAGATCGGCTACCCTACGAGCAGTACTTC
NA TRBJ2-5 TRBV4-2 many CASSQNWGVRETQYF TGTGCCAGCAGCCAAAATTGGGGGGTGAGAGAGACCCAGTACTTC
NA TRBJ1-5 TRBV5-1 medium-sized CASSPDGQGNQPQHF TGCGCCAGCAGCCCGGACGGTCAGGGAAATCAGCCCCAGCATTTT
TRBD2 TRBJ2-2 TRBV27 many CATRLAGTGELFF TGTGCCACTCGACTAGCGGGAACCGGGGAGCTGTTTTTT
NA TRBJ2-5 TRBV4-3 medium-sized CASSQNAAGQETQYF TGCGCCAGCAGCCAAAATGCAGCTGGTCAAGAGACCCAGTACTTC